This entry is about one T cell receptor beta chain. Its antigen is as yet unknown. Regarding time point: week 35, safety follow-up. A single vaccine dose contained 300 ug of mutant IDH1 20-mer peptide, and topical imiquimod was used with it. The sample comes from a study of a mutant IDH1 vaccine in newly diagnosed glioma. Germline trimming cut 5 bases from V and 4 bases from J; bases unmatched to any gene: 8. The CDR3 spans 15 residues. Germline CDR1 and CDR2: SEHNR and FQNEAQ (reference sequence). Using immunoSEQ multiplex PCR, the repertoire was profiled, and TCRdb retains in-frame clones only, with some absent. The sample consists of tens of thousands of clones, around 74% of them appearing once.

The starting material was PBMCs, obtained from a glioma patient whose treatment included an IDH1 peptide vaccine. The chain employs TRBV7-9 and TRBJ1-2; 9 bases line up with TRBD1. The origin of this receptor is a man aged 45-60 years with glioma. CDR3 amino acids: CASSPLGGQGYGYTF. As DNA, the CDR3 is TGTGCCAGCAGCCCACTAGGGGGACAGGGCTATGGCTACACCTTC.